Only a few counts were recorded for the clone carrying this TCR beta chain. A J-beta primer mix and a sample-barcoded 5' primer were used in a second PCR of roughly 6 to 12 cycles. Each single sample gave us at least 2.5 million CDR3-containing paired-end reads. From the 5' RACE reads, TCRdb called clonotypes with MiXCR, one entry per CDR3 protein. The sample has 750,000 to 950,000 distinct CDR3 sequences, around 25% seen once. Deletions cut 7 bases from V and 2 bases from J, with 11 bases between. This CDR3 has 13 residues. This sample is part of a study of blood T cells in healthy people across ages. The same data also contributed to another study, on T cells of mothers and their children.

The sample was blood. The receptor comes from a boy aged 10-17 years in good health. The chain carries TRBV6-7 and TRBJ2-5; D not certain. TRBV6-7 is assigned to the ORF class and has an uncertain function. Written as DNA, the CDR3 is TGTGCCAGCACCATACATCCTCAAGAGACCCAGTACTTC. Its protein is CASTIHPQETQYF.